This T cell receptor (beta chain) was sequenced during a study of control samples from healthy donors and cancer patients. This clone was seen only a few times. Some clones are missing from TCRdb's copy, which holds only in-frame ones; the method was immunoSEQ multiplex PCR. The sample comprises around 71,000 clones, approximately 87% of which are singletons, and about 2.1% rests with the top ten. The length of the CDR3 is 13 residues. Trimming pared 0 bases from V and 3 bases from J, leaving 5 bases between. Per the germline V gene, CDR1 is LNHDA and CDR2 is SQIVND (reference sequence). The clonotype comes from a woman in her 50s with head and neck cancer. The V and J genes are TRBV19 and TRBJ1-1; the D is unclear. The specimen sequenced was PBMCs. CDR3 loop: CASSIDGDTEAFF. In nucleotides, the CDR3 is TGTGCCAGTAGTATAGATGGGGACACTGAAGCTTTCTTT.